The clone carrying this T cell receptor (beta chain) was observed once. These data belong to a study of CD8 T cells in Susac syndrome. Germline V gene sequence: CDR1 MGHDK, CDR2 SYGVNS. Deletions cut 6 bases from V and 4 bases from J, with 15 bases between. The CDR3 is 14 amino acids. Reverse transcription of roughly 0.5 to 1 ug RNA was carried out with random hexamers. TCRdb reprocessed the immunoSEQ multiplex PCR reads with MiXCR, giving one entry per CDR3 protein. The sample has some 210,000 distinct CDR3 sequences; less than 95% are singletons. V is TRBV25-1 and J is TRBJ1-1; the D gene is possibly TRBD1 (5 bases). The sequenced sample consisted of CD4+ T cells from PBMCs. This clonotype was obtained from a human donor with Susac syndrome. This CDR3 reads CASRLDRGITEAFF. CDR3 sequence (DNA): TGTGCCAGCAGGCTAGACAGAGGCATCACTGAAGCTTTCTTT. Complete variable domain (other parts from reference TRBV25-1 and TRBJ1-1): EADIYQTPRYLVIGTGKKITLECSQTMGHDKMYWYQQDPGMELHLIHYSYGVNSTEKGDLSSESTVSRIRTEHFPLTLESARPSHTSQYLCASRLDRGITEAFFGQGTRLTVV.